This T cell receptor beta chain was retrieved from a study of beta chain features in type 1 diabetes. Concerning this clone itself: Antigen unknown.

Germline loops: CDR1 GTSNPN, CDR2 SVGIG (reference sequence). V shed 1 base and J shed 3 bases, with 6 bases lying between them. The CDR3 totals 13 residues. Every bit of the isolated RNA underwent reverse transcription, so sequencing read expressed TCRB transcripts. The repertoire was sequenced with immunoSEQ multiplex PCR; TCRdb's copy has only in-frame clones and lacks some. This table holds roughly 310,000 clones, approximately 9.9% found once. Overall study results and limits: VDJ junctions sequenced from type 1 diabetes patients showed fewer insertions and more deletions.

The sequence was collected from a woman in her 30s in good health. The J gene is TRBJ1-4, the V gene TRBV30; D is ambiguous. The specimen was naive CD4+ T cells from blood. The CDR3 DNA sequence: TGTGCCTGGAGTGACCAGGCTAATGAAAAACTGTTTTTT. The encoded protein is CAWSDQANEKLFF.